These 9 T cell receptor beta chains were sequenced from one sample in a study of blood T cells in healthy people across ages. Primers used in a second PCR of roughly 7 to 12 cycles were a sample-barcoded 5' primer and a J-beta primer mix. TCRdb processed the 5' RACE reads anew with MiXCR; each CDR3 protein has one entry. Of around 1,900,000 distinct CDR3 sequences in the sample, more than 35% were seen once. Sequenced sample: blood. These receptors were taken from a human donor in good health.

The CDR3: CASSEVSGGPYNEQFF. DNA for the CDR3: TGTGCCAGCAGCGAGGTATCAGGGGGCCCCTACAATGAGCAGTTCTTC. V and J are TRBV9 and TRBJ2-1, with 8 bases identical to TRBD1. CDR1 is SGDLS, CDR2 YYNGEE, per germline. The CDR3 loop spans 16 amino acids. V dropped 3 bases and J dropped 2; count of bases not matched to a gene: 7.

This chain links TRBV27 with TRBJ1-2; D is uncertain. The V end was cut by 2 bases, the J end by 3 bases, with 7 bases between. The CDR3 has 13 residues. Per the germline V gene, CDR1 is MNHEY and CDR2 is SMNVEV (reference sequence). The CDR3, as DNA: TGTGCCAGCAGTTTAAAAGGGTACTATGGCTACACCTTC. It yields the protein CASSLKGYYGYTF.

This clonotype has more than one count but fewer than ten. The chain combines TRBV15 with TRBJ2-5; a weak D match, TRBD2 (5 bases). Germline-derived CDR1 and CDR2 are LNHNV and YYDKDF (reference sequence). The ends were cut back, 0 bases at V and 5 bases at J, with 19 bases in the middle. The CDR3 runs to 17 residues. CDR3 coding DNA: TGTGCCACCAGCAGAGACCTTCCTGGGCTAGCTGGCGAGACCCAGTACTTC. Translated: CATSRDLPGLAGETQYF.

The rearrangement links TRBV12-3 or TRBV12-4 to TRBJ2-3; unclear D gene. Trimming took off 4 bases at V and 2 bases at J, with 10 bases between the two ends. The CDR3 extends over 14 amino acids. CDR3 region: CASSYDSYTDTQYF. CDR3 nucleotide sequence: TGTGCCAGCAGTTATGACTCCTACACAGATACGCAGTATTTT.

This clonotype was observed a few times. The rearrangement links TRBV6-2 or TRBV6-3 to TRBJ2-4, with D possibly called TRBD1 or TRBD2 (5 bases each). Germline V CDR1 and CDR2: MNHEY, SVGEGT. The CDR3 runs 14 residues. V lost 7 bases to trimming and J lost 0 bases, with 10 bases between them. The CDR3 DNA reads TGTGCCAGCAAGGGACGGTTAGCCAAAAACATTCAGTACTTC. Translation gives CASKGRLAKNIQYF.

This sequence joins TRBV12-3 or TRBV12-4 and TRBJ2-1; the match to TRBD2 covers 10 bases. V lost 2 bases and J lost 9; bases outside the gene matches: 16. CDR3 length: 18 amino acids. The CDR3 DNA follows: TGTGCCAGCAGTTTACCGGGGTTTAGCGGGGGGTTTGAGGGTGAGCAGTTCTTC. Translating it yields CASSLPGFSGGFEGEQFF.

This clonotype has only a few counts. This CDR3 reads CASSLRRVGDTQYF. Here the CDR3 DNA reads TGTGCCAGCAGCTTAAGAAGGGTCGGAGATACGCAGTATTTT. V is TRBV7-3 and J is TRBJ2-3, with D uncertain. With 1 base removed from V and 5 bases from J, the gap between germline ends came to 10 bases. Germline CDR1 reads SGHTA; CDR2 reads FQGTGA. CDR3 length: 14 residues.

This clonotype was detected many times. The gene calls are TRBV6-2 or TRBV6-3 and TRBJ1-2; D ambiguous. Germline V CDR1 and CDR2: MNHEY, SVGEGT. Trimming cost V 5 bases and J 5 bases, with 15 bases left between them. CDR3 length: 14 amino acids. CDR3 bases: TGTGCCAGCAGTGCTTTCCCGGGTCTATATGGCTACACCTTC. It yields the protein CASSAFPGLYGYTF.

This chain uses TRBV29-1 with TRBJ2-3; 7 nucleotides match TRBD2. The CDR3 has 14 residues. The V segment lost 5 bases and the J segment 5 bases; nucleotides outside the gene matches: 10. CDR1 is SQVTM and CDR2 is ANQGSEA in the germline V gene. CDR3 in amino acids: CSVYSVLAQDTQYF. The CDR3 DNA follows: TGCAGCGTTTACTCGGTACTAGCGCAAGATACGCAGTATTTT.